Listed below are T cell receptor beta chains from one sample, sequenced in a study of T cell changes during pregnancy in multiple sclerosis. Measured with immunoSEQ multiplex PCR; TCRdb has only the in-frame clones, and not every one. Of around 56,000 clones in the sample, less than 95% are singletons; the top ten hold around 2%. The material was peripheral blood, obtained in the first trimester of pregnancy. These receptors were collected from a female donor in good health, enrolled as a control in a pregnancy study. CDR3s include the opening cysteine and the closing phenylalanine or tryptophan.

TRBJ1-3,TRBV9,CASSASTGAGNTIYF
TRBJ2-3,TRBV5-8,CASSILAAASTDTQYF
TRBJ1-1,TRBV18,CASSQQGTQGNTEAFF
TRBJ2-3,TRBV7-9,CASSLRGVGDTQYF
TRBJ1-2,TRBV28,CASSPPDREAYGYTF
TRBJ2-5,TRBV7-9,CASSPRGQQETQYF
TRBJ1-6,TRBV7-9,CASGGTGPGSPLHF
TRBJ2-1,TRBV6-5,CASSYSIVSNEQFF
TRBJ2-1,TRBV7-8,CASSSRSGQGYNEQFF
TRBJ2-3,TRBV2,CARGPIAGGGADTQYF
TRBJ1-3,TRBV5-6,CASSRDRRNTIYF
TRBJ1-5,TRBV6-1,CASSESGSDQPQHF
TRBJ1-2,TRBV29-1,CSVAEGATYGYTF
TRBJ2-2,TRBV7-2,CASSWAPGELFF
TRBJ2-5,TRBV27,CASSLVLGEAQETQYF
TRBJ1-2,TRBV27,CASSWGPKGYGYTF
TRBJ2-3,TRBV11-2,CASSLDRTSGGARDTQYF
TRBJ2-7,TRBV28,CASSATTISYEQYF
TRBJ1-2,TRBV16,CASSQTGGYTF
TRBJ2-2,TRBV2,CASMGGQVVPGELFF
TRBJ2-7,TRBV28,CASVPGGAIGTYEQYF
TRBJ2-7,TRBV7-9,CASSLGQGNYEQYF
TRBJ2-7,TRBV27,CASSLSRYYEQYF
TRBJ1-3,TRBV15,CATSRDLQITGNTIYF
TRBJ2-2,TRBV6-5,CASSYGTSTGELFF
TRBJ2-3,TRBV9,CASSGNRERSTDTQYF
TRBJ2-7,TRBV19,CASSAWGGRGYEQYF
TRBJ1-5,TRBV15,CATSRSVGGVGNQPQHF
TRBJ1-1,TRBV29-1,CSVGQGNTEAFF